A single sample gave rise to the 10 T cell receptor beta chains below, sequenced in a study of blood T cell repertoires in COVID-19. Libraries were prepared by immunoSEQ multiplex PCR; TCRdb keeps only in-frame clonotypes and omits some of them. The sample includes 70,000 or so clones, about 82% of them seen just once. Source material: peripheral blood. These receptor sequences come from a human donor in a cohort sampled during active COVID-19.

This clone showed up just a few times. The chain links TRBV18 to TRBJ2-7; TRBD1 matches 8 bases. The V gene's germline CDR1 is KGHSH and CDR2 LQKENI. V shed 3 bases and J 4 bases; nucleotides not matched to a gene: 2. This CDR3 comprises 13 residues. The CDR3 nucleotides are TGTGCCAGCTCACCGACAGGGGTTTACGAGCAGTACTTC. This sequence encodes CASSPTGVYEQYF.

This clone turned up a few times. The chain couples TRBV19 to TRBJ2-7, with D possibly matching TRBD2 (6 bases). Trimming removed 3 bases from V and 6 bases from J, with 15 bases in between. This CDR3 comprises 14 residues. Germline CDR1 LNHDA, CDR2 SQIVND (reference sequence). CDR3 loop: CASSIGSHRGEQYF. CDR3 coding DNA: TGTGCCAGTAGTATCGGGAGCCACCGAGGCGAGCAGTACTTC.

The V gene is TRBV7-2, the J gene TRBJ2-3, with 14 positions matching TRBD2. Germline trimming cut 5 bases from V and 3 bases from J; bases unmatched to any gene: 4. The CDR3 runs 16 residues. Germline CDR1 SGHTA, CDR2 FQGNSA. In DNA, the CDR3 is TGTGCCAGCAGCCGGAGACTAGCGGGAGGGACAGATACGCAGTATTTT. Protein: CASSRRLAGGTDTQYF.

The J gene is TRBJ2-1, the V gene TRBV6-5, with TRBD1 identical over 7 bases. Trimming took 3 bases from V and 3 from J; bases not matched to a gene: 5. The germline gives CDR1 MNHEY, CDR2 SVGAGI. The CDR3 has 15 residues. The CDR3 DNA sequence: TGTGCCAGCAGTTATGACAGGGCGGGCTACAATGAGCAGTTCTTC. This codes for CASSYDRAGYNEQFF.

The V call is TRBV7-3, the J call TRBJ2-3; 10 bases map to TRBD1. Germline lookup yields CDR1 SGHTA and CDR2 FQGTGA. J lost 8 bases, V lost 2 bases, and 13 bases had no gene match. The CDR3 length is 17 residues. The CDR3 DNA follows: TGTGCCAGCAGCTTACTAGGGACAGGGGAGCCTGGAGGTACGCAGTATTTT. Protein sequence: CASSLLGTGEPGGTQYF.

The V gene is TRBV4-3, the J gene TRBJ2-7, with D possibly being TRBD1 (6 bases). This CDR3 is 13 amino acids long. V lost 2 bases, J lost 8 bases, and 13 bases lay in between. From germline, CDR1 is LGHNA and CDR2 YSLEER. The CDR3 DNA reads TGCGCCAGCAGCCAATCACCGGGACAACAGCAGTACTTC. Protein: CASSQSPGQQQYF.

This chain uses TRBV7-6 with TRBJ2-1, with D possibly matching TRBD2 (6 bases). CDR1 is SGHVS and CDR2 is FNYEAQ in the germline V gene. The length of the CDR3 is 14 residues. Trimming pared 5 bases from V and 2 bases from J, leaving 10 bases between. The CDR3 sequence: CASSQSGPYNEQFF. The CDR3, as DNA: TGTGCCAGCAGCCAGAGCGGGCCCTACAATGAGCAGTTCTTC.

The chain couples TRBV28 to TRBJ2-1; possible D gene TRBD1, 5 bases. The V gene lost 6 bases and the J gene lost 2 bases, with 17 bases spanning the gap. The CDR3 spans 16 residues. Germline V gives CDR1 MDHEN, CDR2 SYDVKM. CDR3 DNA: TGTGCCAGCAGCTTAAGGCAGGGTGGCCCCTACAATGAGCAGTTCTTC. Its translation: CASSLRQGGPYNEQFF.

The chain joins TRBV4-3 to TRBJ2-1, with D hard to call. V was trimmed by 0 bases and J by 4 bases, leaving 10 bases between them. The CDR3 is made up of 15 amino acids. Germline V gives CDR1 LGHNA, CDR2 YSLEER. The CDR3 reads CASSQDWVRYNEQFF. CDR3 DNA sequence: TGCGCCAGCAGCCAAGACTGGGTCAGGTACAATGAGCAGTTCTTC.

Regarding this clone: Here the CDR3 omits its conserved ending phenylalanine or tryptophan, so a read error is the likely source. The DNA is omitted, as the CDR3 cannot be located on it reliably, and the CDR3 follows TCRdb's listing. The V gene is TRBV2, the J gene TRBJ1-1; the DNA was not used to check the table's D call, TRBD1. The CDR3 adds up to 13 amino acids, both ends counted. Germline assignment: CDR1 SNHLY and CDR2 FYNNEI. This CDR3 reads CASSGDRLSLSAV.